The 18 T cell receptor beta chains listed next were all sequenced from one sample in a study of T-cell reconstitution after alpha-beta-depleted transplantation in children. Unique molecular identifiers were incorporated during preparation of the TCRbeta library. Via MiXCR, TCRdb re-called the PCR reads, giving one row per CDR3 protein. The repertoire holds around 420,000 distinct CDR3 sequences, roughly 16% seen once, with 25% to 30% in the top ten. The specimen was PBMCs, mostly from graft donor cells, collected 360 days after TCRalphabeta/CD19-depleted stem cell transplant. These TCRs come from a boy under two years old who had a stem cell transplant for Wiskott-Aldrich syndrome, so the T cells may come from the graft donor.

The V call is TRBV7-9, the J call TRBJ2-7; TRBD2 matches 13 bases. CDR1 and CDR2 from the germline V gene are SEHNR and FQNEAQ (reference sequence). This CDR3 spans 16 amino acids. J gave up 2 bases and V 2 bases, and 3 bases lay outside the gene matches. CDR3 in amino acids: CASSLPLAGGPYEQYF. As DNA, the CDR3 is TGTGCCAGCAGCTTACCACTAGCGGGAGGGCCCTACGAGCAGTACTTC.

This clonotype turned up a few times. The chain joins TRBV7-9 to TRBJ2-5; D gene unclear. The V end lost 4 bases, the J end lost 0 bases, and 9 bases lay between the germline ends. The CDR3 sequence is 14 residues long. Germline-derived CDR1 and CDR2 are SEHNR and FQNEAQ (reference sequence). The CDR3 sequence is CASSSLKYQETQYF. CDR3 sequence (DNA): TGTGCCAGCAGCTCCTTAAAGTACCAAGAGACCCAGTACTTC.

This clonotype was seen a handful of times. This chain connects TRBV2 to TRBJ2-5, with 8 bases aligning to TRBD2. Germline trimming cut 7 bases from V and 5 bases from J; bases unmatched to any gene: 6. Per germline, CDR1 SNHLY and CDR2 FYNNEI. The CDR3 is 13 amino acids. The CDR3 DNA reads TGTGCCAGCAAGCGGGAGAGAGTGGAGACCCAGTACTTC. Its protein product is CASKRERVETQYF.

The chain links TRBV10-3 to TRBJ2-7; no clear D gene. Germline CDR1 and CDR2: ENHRY and SYGVKD. The CDR3 has 13 residues. With 5 bases removed from V and 10 bases from J, the gap between germline ends came to 18 bases. For the CDR3, the DNA is TGTGCCATCAGTCAACTAAACCGGGTCCTCCAGTACTTC. This translates into CAISQLNRVLQYF.

The chain is built from TRBV6-2 or TRBV6-3 and TRBJ1-2; 7 bases line up with TRBD1. The germline gives CDR1 MNHEY, CDR2 SVGEGT. The CDR3 is 12 residues long. Trimming took 8 bases from V and 8 from J; bases not matched to a gene: 8. CDR3 sequence: CASSDRTSGYTF. CDR3 coding DNA: TGTGCCAGCTCGGACAGGACTTCGGGCTACACCTTC.

The chain is built from TRBV7-9 and TRBJ2-3, with 7 bases identical to TRBD2. The V segment lost 2 bases and the J segment 0 bases; nucleotides outside the gene matches: 5. The CDR3 runs to 16 residues. The V gene's germline CDR1 is SEHNR and CDR2 FQNEAQ (reference sequence). CDR3 region: CASSLPREASTDTQYF. In DNA, the CDR3 is TGTGCCAGCAGCTTACCCCGGGAGGCTAGCACAGATACGCAGTATTTT.

CDR3 in amino acids: CASSPQQVYNEQFF. The CDR3 DNA reads TGTGCCAGCTCTCCTCAACAGGTCTACAATGAGCAGTTCTTC. This chain links TRBV6-1 with TRBJ2-1; tentative D call: TRBD1 (5 bases). Germline CDR1 reads MNHNS; CDR2 reads SASEGT. Deletions cut 8 bases from V and 3 bases from J, with 14 bases between. CDR3 length: 14 residues.

This clonotype has a handful of counts. The chain recombines TRBV4-3 with TRBJ2-7, with 7 bases fitting TRBD1. This CDR3 has 16 residues. Unmatched junction bases numbered 8, after V lost 0 bases and J lost 3 bases. Germline CDR1 LGHNA, CDR2 YSLEER. The CDR3 region has the DNA TGCGCCAGCAGCCAAGACGCGAACGACAGGGTCTACGAGCAGTACTTC. This encodes CASSQDANDRVYEQYF.

The V and J genes are TRBV10-3 and TRBJ2-5; TRBD2 matches 7 bases. With 8 bases clipped from V and 2 bases from J, the junction kept 11 bases outside the gene matches. The germline gives CDR1 ENHRY, CDR2 SYGVKD. The CDR3 extends over 15 amino acids. CDR3 DNA sequence: TGTGCCATCGGTGGGGACTATTTTGGTCAAGAGACCCAGTACTTC. It encodes CAIGGDYFGQETQYF.

Notes on this clonotype: One end of the junction varies from germline; a read error may be responsible. This rearrangement joins TRBV3-1 to TRBJ2-1; 8 bases align to TRBD2. There are 18 residues in the CDR3. Germline V gene sequence: CDR1 LGHDT, CDR2 YNNKEL (reference sequence). The CDR3 loop reads CTSSLRGGRGGLWNEQFF. For the CDR3, the DNA is TGTACCAGCAGTTTAAGGGGTGGACGGGGGGGCCTGTGGAATGAGCAGTTCTTC.

The chain links TRBV5-1 to TRBJ2-6, with no clear D. Deletions cut 4 bases from V and 4 bases from J, with 24 bases between. CDR3 size: 19 residues. Germline lookup yields CDR1 SGHRS and CDR2 YFSETQ. Here the CDR3 reads CASSLEKDRIALGANVLTF. For the CDR3, the DNA is TGCGCCAGCAGCCTGGAAAAGGACCGTATTGCTCTGGGGGCCAACGTCCTGACTTTC.

The genes are TRBV3-1 and TRBJ2-5; D unresolved. Germline loops: CDR1 LGHDT, CDR2 YNNKEL (reference sequence). Between the trimmed V and J ends, which lost 1 base and 1 base, there was a span of 4 bases. There are 13 residues in the CDR3. CDR3 nucleotides: TGTGCCAGCAGCCAAGCGGGCCAAGAGACCCAGTACTTC. Translated, it gives CASSQAGQETQYF.

The chain is built from TRBV12-3 or TRBV12-4 and TRBJ2-1; 12 nucleotides agree with TRBD1. J lost 8 bases, V lost 3 bases, and 2 bases had no gene match. The CDR3 runs to 14 residues. The CDR3 region is CASSFRDRGHEQFF. CDR3 in DNA: TGTGCCAGCAGTTTCCGGGACAGGGGGCATGAGCAGTTCTTC.

In this sample, this clonotype turned up a few times. V is TRBV21-1 and J is TRBJ2-7; TRBD2, the table's D call, lacks a check against the DNA. TRBV21-1 is a pseudogene locus. The CDR3 is 17 residues long. The chain's CDR3 is CASSIGRVSLLSYEQYF. The DNA of the CDR3 is TGTGCCAGCAGCATCGGCAGGGTCTCACTTTTATCTTACGAGCAGTACTTC.

CDR3 sequence reads: CASSTRAETYNEQFF. CDR3 sequence (DNA): TGTGCCAGCAGCACCAGGGCGGAGACCTACAATGAGCAGTTCTTC. V is TRBV9 and J is TRBJ2-1; TRBD1 is a possible D gene (5 bases). CDR1 and CDR2 from the germline V gene are SGDLS and YYNGEE. The CDR3 runs 15 residues. V was clipped by 4 bases and J by 2 bases, with 13 bases between them.

The V call is TRBV6-2 or TRBV6-3, the J call TRBJ2-1, with TRBD2 matching 13 bases. J lost 0 bases, V lost 2 bases, and 10 bases had no gene match. The CDR3 runs to 20 residues. CDR1 and CDR2 from the germline V gene are MNHEY and SVGEGT. CDR3 in DNA: TGTGCCAGCAGTTACCCCCGGACTAGCGGGAGTATTCGCTCCTACAATGAGCAGTTCTTC. Protein sequence: CASSYPRTSGSIRSYNEQFF.

The chain links TRBV27 to TRBJ2-7, with D possibly TRBD2 on 5 matching bases. Trimming pared 5 bases from V and 7 bases from J, leaving 21 bases between. The CDR3 consists of 15 residues. Germline V gene data show CDR1 as MNHEY and CDR2 as SMNVEV (reference sequence). Written as DNA, the CDR3 is TGTGCCAGCAGTCCTAGACCCGAGGGTTCTAGGGAGCAGTACTTC. The encoded protein is CASSPRPEGSREQYF.

The chain is built from TRBV29-1 and TRBJ2-5, with D maybe TRBD1 (6 bases). The CDR3 loop spans 12 amino acids. With 7 bases removed from V and 0 bases from J, the gap between germline ends came to 9 bases. CDR1 is SQVTM, CDR2 ANQGSEA, per germline. The CDR3 nucleotides read TGCAGCGGGGACAAGTACCAAGAGACCCAGTACTTC. As protein: CSGDKYQETQYF.